The T cell receptor beta chain under discussion was sequenced for a study of OX40 agonist ivuxolimab in advanced cancers. Whole-study findings and limits: It was not determined which antigens were specifically recognized by the peripheral T cells that had undergone clonal expansion.

Generated by immunoSEQ multiplex PCR, the TCRdb table keeps only in-frame clones and is missing some. The sample carries some 150,000 clones, 90% to 95% recorded once. About this clone: Its antigen is not known.

V lost 1 base and J 12 bases, leaving 12 bases between the germline ends. Per germline, CDR1 SGHTA and CDR2 FQGNSA. There are 13 residues in the CDR3. This TCR was sampled from an adult with an advanced solid tumor such as melanoma, head and neck, liver or kidney cancer. The chain combines TRBV7-2 with TRBJ1-4; D is undetermined. Here the sequenced sample was CD4+ or CD8+ T cells sorted from blood, taken in a trial of the OX40 agonist ivuxolimab. CDR3 DNA sequence: TGTGCCAGCAGCTTAGATCCGGACTCGGAACTGTTTTTT. As protein: CASSLDPDSELFF.